The rows below give T cell receptor beta chains drawn from one sample of a study of cytomegalovirus exposure and HLA in healthy donors. Data came from immunoSEQ multiplex PCR; TCRdb stores just in-frame clones and leaves some out. Here the sample spans 130,000 to 150,000 clones, about 91% being singletons. The sequenced sample consisted of PBMCs. These receptors originate from a man between 18 and 35 years old in good health and CMV-seropositive. Each CDR3 is given without its conserved first and last residue.

v_call	j_call	cdr3_aa
TRBV6-9	TRBJ1-5	ASSHPTSQGASQPQH
TRBV6-5	TRBJ2-1	ASTGLSNEQF
TRBV10-2	TRBJ2-7	ASKKAGGPYEQY
TRBV2	TRBJ2-2	ASSLQGIGELF
TRBV27	TRBJ2-7	ASATGTEQY
TRBV28	TRBJ2-1	ATRWERGYNEQF
TRBV28	TRBJ1-2	ASSLEVHGYT
TRBV27	TRBJ1-6	ASSLGGSPLH
TRBV7-9	TRBJ2-7	ASSRDSYYEQY
TRBV28	TRBJ2-3	ASSMGQYTDTQY
TRBV2	TRBJ1-6	ASSEGAYYNSPLH
TRBV28	TRBJ2-7	ASSLGLAHYEQY
TRBV9	TRBJ2-3	ASSVLGGSTDTQY
TRBV5-1	TRBJ1-2	ASSWGQGASYGYT
TRBV29-1	TRBJ1-1	SVHRENMNTEAF
TRBV29-1	TRBJ2-1	SVEDALDDEQF
TRBV7-2	TRBJ2-3	ASSLVRGKGQTDTQY
TRBV6-1	TRBJ1-5	ASSERDMSNQPQH
TRBV4-1	TRBJ2-1	ASSRSQGGNEQF
TRBV18	TRBJ2-5	ASSPQGSAGTQY
TRBV6-5	TRBJ2-2	ASSHGQGLTGELF
TRBV29-1	TRBJ1-2	SVEWGRDYGYT
TRBV7-9	TRBJ1-1	ASSSTQGNPTEAF
TRBV18	TRBJ2-7	ASSLYAGTGIPYEQY
TRBV5-4	TRBJ2-7	ASSSKGDGSYEQY
TRBV19	TRBJ1-2	ASQTDYGYT
TRBV27	TRBJ1-2	ASSPLTGLGANYGYT
TRBV2	TRBJ1-5	ASSEVTVSQPQH
TRBV30	TRBJ2-7	AWRVTPTYEQY
TRBV19	TRBJ1-2	ASSGGRIYGYT
TRBV28	TRBJ2-5	ATSRDSRTQY
TRBV4-1	TRBJ2-7	ASSQPGQGRNEQY
TRBV28	TRBJ1-1	ASGRANTEAF
TRBV2	TRBJ1-2	ASFPQGRGGEYYGYT
TRBV11-1	TRBJ1-1	ASSLVSTGQGAEAF
TRBV5-8	TRBJ2-7	ASSSDRGIGQY
TRBV27	TRBJ2-1	ASSPEGSGGYNEQF
TRBV30	TRBJ2-3	AWSVLSGADTQY
TRBV15	TRBJ1-1	ATSQTGETEAF
TRBV9	TRBJ2-7	ASSFGTSGEQY
TRBV29-1	TRBJ2-7	SVEPQGGEQY
TRBV11-3	TRBJ2-1	ASSLGVRNRVRGNEQF
TRBV11-3	TRBJ1-1	ASSFTVNTEAF
TRBV7-8	TRBJ2-7	ASSLVPGQSYEQY
TRBV10-2	TRBJ2-7	ASSLITGGGSSSEQY
TRBV6-5	TRBJ1-1	ASSYYGQGSTEAF
TRBV11-3	TRBJ1-1	ASSFDPGGEAF
TRBV6-6	TRBJ1-2	ASSYRGANYGYT
TRBV5-6	TRBJ1-4	ASSLRTGISTNEKLF
TRBV18	TRBJ1-5	ASSPRPGESGQPQH
TRBV9	TRBJ2-2	ASSPTRSGRGTGELF
TRBV13	TRBJ2-1	ASSLAWTSRHEQF
TRBV5-1	TRBJ2-7	ASSLTGAAYEQY
TRBV14	TRBJ2-7	ASSQYPGQGFYEQY
TRBV19	TRBJ2-5	ATRTGQQAGTQY
TRBV27	TRBJ2-3	ASSFRGQVGQY
TRBV6-1	TRBJ1-1	ASSEREENTEAF
TRBV2	TRBJ2-1	ASSPGLAGLEQF
TRBV6-5	TRBJ1-3	ASSRYGSSGNTIY
TRBV6-4	TRBJ2-1	ASSDGGGEVGEQF